The clone carrying this TCR beta chain appeared a few times. The target antigen is unknown. TCRdb reprocessed the RT-PCR reads with MiXCR, giving one entry per CDR3 protein. The sample contains around 530,000 distinct CDR3 sequences, more than 15% of which appear only once. These data come from a study of response to subunit inactivated influenza vaccine. Study-wide results and limits: Authors suggested that a seasonal influenza vaccination recruits few new T cells each time.

Germline-derived CDR1 and CDR2 are SGHRS and YFSETQ. V lost 0 bases to trimming and J lost 3 bases, with 10 bases between them. The CDR3 is 14 residues long. This TCR was sampled from a man aged 50 to 75 who received an inactivated influenza vaccine. The sample here was CD4+ T cells sorted from PBMCs, taken 23 to 25 months after vaccination. The chain links TRBV5-1 to TRBJ2-7; D is unclear. In DNA form, the CDR3 reads TGCGCCAGCAGCTTGGTAAGGGTCGGCTACGAGCAGTACTTC. It specifies CASSLVRVGYEQYF.